The 17 T cell receptor beta chains in this list originate from one sample, sequenced in a study of blood T cells in healthy people across ages. Through a sample-barcoded 5' primer and a J-beta primer mix, a second PCR was run for about 6 to 12 cycles. TCRdb processed the 5' RACE reads anew with MiXCR; each CDR3 protein has one entry. In the table there are roughly 650,000 distinct CDR3 sequences, roughly 32% of which are singletons. Specimen: blood. These receptors were obtained from a woman older than 75 in good health.

This clonotype was seen only a few times. The V call is TRBV10-3, the J call TRBJ2-2, with D possibly matching TRBD2 (6 bases). The CDR3 has 12 amino acids. Germline CDR1 ENHRY, CDR2 SYGVKD. V was pared by 5 bases and J by 5 bases, with 6 bases between. CDR3 sequence: CAISSGTGELFF. The CDR3 DNA is TGTGCCATCAGTAGCGGGACCGGGGAGCTGTTTTTT.

Many counts were recorded for this clonotype. The chain uses TRBV5-1 and TRBJ2-5, with D uncertain. This CDR3 comprises 15 residues. Per germline, CDR1 SGHRS and CDR2 YFSETQ. Deletions cut 1 base from V and 2 bases from J, with 12 bases between. The CDR3 is CASSLMSSRQETQYF. The CDR3 DNA sequence: TGCGCCAGCAGCTTGATGTCTAGTCGGCAAGAGACCCAGTACTTC. The full variable domain, in which reference TRBV5-1 and TRBJ2-5 provide the parts outside the CDR3, is KAGVTQTPRYLIKTRGQQVTLSCSPISGHRSVSWYQQTPGQGLQFLFEYFSETQRNKGNFPGRFSGRQFSNSRSEMNVSTLELGDSALYLCASSLMSSRQETQYFGPGTRLLVL.

This clonotype was recorded many times. The chain is built from TRBV5-6 and TRBJ2-7; perhaps TRBD2 as D (5 bases). The V end lost 4 bases, the J end lost 2 bases, and 16 bases lay between the germline ends. The CDR3 length is 15 residues. The germline gives CDR1 SGHDT, CDR2 YYEEEE. The CDR3, as DNA: TGTGCCAGCAGCCCAGTTGGAGGCAGTGCCTACGAGCAGTACTTC. The encoded protein is CASSPVGGSAYEQYF.

This clonotype appeared a single time. A read error is possible here, since a much larger clone lies one base away. This chain links TRBV6-6 with TRBJ2-4; tentatively, D is TRBD1 or TRBD2 (5 bases each). The last part of the DNA fits TRBJ2-7 better; the J call may be wrong. The CDR3 length is 15 residues. CDR1 MNHNY and CDR2 SVGAGI come from the germline V gene (reference sequence). The CDR3 region is CASSYQGHGTYEQYF. CDR3 DNA sequence: TGTGCCAGCAGTTACCAAGGACACGGGACCTACGAGCAGTACTTC.

In its sample, this clonotype was seen many times. The rearrangement links TRBV6-2 or TRBV6-3 to TRBJ2-1, with TRBD1 identical over 12 bases. The V gene's germline CDR1 is MNHEY and CDR2 SVGEGT. The junction had 3 bases not matched to a gene; V was cut back by 6 bases and J by 12 bases. CDR3 length: 12 residues. The CDR3 DNA sequence: TGTGCCAGCAGACCGGGACAGGGGGCGCAGTTCTTC. Its protein is CASRPGQGAQFF.

There are many counts of this clonotype. This rearrangement joins TRBV9 to TRBJ2-1; the D is unclear. The CDR3 runs to 16 residues. Germline V gene sequence: CDR1 SGDLS, CDR2 YYNGEE. With 3 bases removed from V and 4 bases from J, the gap between germline ends came to 17 bases. For the CDR3, the DNA is TGTGCCAGCAGCGCGTTTCAAGCCAGCCTTTACAATGAGCAGTTCTTC. Amino acids: CASSAFQASLYNEQFF.

Only a few counts were recorded for this clonotype. The chain combines TRBV3-1 with TRBJ2-6; a weak D match, TRBD2 (6 bases). V lost 7 bases and J lost 2, with 12 bases in between. The germline V gene has CDR1 LGHDT and CDR2 YNNKEL (reference sequence). This CDR3 comprises 15 residues. CDR3 protein: CASNHRGTGANVLTF. The CDR3 DNA is TGTGCCAGCAACCACCGGGGGACTGGGGCCAACGTCCTGACTTTC.

The CDR3 sequence: CASSLGGPGYEQYF. The DNA for the CDR3 is TGTGCCAGCAGCTTAGGGGGGCCGGGGTACGAGCAGTACTTC. The chain joins TRBV28 to TRBJ2-7, with D tentatively TRBD1 or TRBD2 (6 bases each). The CDR3 has 14 residues. Trimming removed 6 bases at V and 4 bases at J, with 16 bases between. The germline V gene encodes CDR1 MDHEN and CDR2 SYDVKM.

Ten or more counts support this clonotype. The V call is TRBV7-2, the J call TRBJ1-6; weak D call: TRBD1 (5 bases). Trimming cost V 7 bases and J 9 bases, with 19 bases left between them. Germline V gene lookup returns CDR1 SGHTA and CDR2 FQGNSA. CDR3 length: 15 residues. CDR3 in DNA: TGTGCCAGCAACCTACTCCGGGACGGCAGTTCACCCCTCCACTTT. Translating it yields CASNLLRDGSSPLHF.

There are a few counts of this clonotype. V gene TRBV12-3 or TRBV12-4 combines with J gene TRBJ1-2, with TRBD1 identical over 9 bases. The CDR3 has 16 residues. V shed 5 bases, J shed 13 bases, and the junction held 20 bases outside the gene matches. The CDR3 reads CASSLRSPIGQGKGTF. The DNA of the CDR3 is TGTGCCAGCAGTCTCAGATCGCCTATAGGACAGGGGAAAGGCACCTTC.

About this clonotype itself: Given a much more abundant clone one base away, this may be a read error. This chain uses TRBV7-2 with TRBJ1-1, with no clear D. V was clipped by 1 base and J by 5 bases, with 14 bases between them. CDR1 and CDR2 (germline): SGHTA, FQGNSA. The CDR3 sequence is 15 residues long. This chain's CDR3 is CASSLGNRRRTEAFF. CDR3 sequence (DNA): TGTGCCAGCAGCTTAGGGAACAGACGCAGGACTGAAGCTTTCTTT. The full variable domain, rest sourced from reference TRBV7-2 and TRBJ1-1, is GAGVSQSPSNKVTEKGKDVELRCDPISGHTALYWYRQSLGQGLEFLIYFQGNSAPDKSGLPSDRFSAERTGGSVSTLTIQRTQQEDSAVYLCASSLGNRRRTEAFFGQGTRLTVV.

This clonotype has at least ten counts. This chain links TRBV11-2 with TRBJ2-1; tentative D call: TRBD2 (6 bases). V lost 1 base and J 7 bases, leaving 23 bases between the germline ends. The CDR3 contains 18 residues. In germline, CDR1 is SGHAT, CDR2 FQNNGV. CDR3 coding DNA: TGTGCCAGCAGCTTAGGCCTCTCCGGGGCAGTTGGGGGGAATGAGCAGTTCTTC. This codes for CASSLGLSGAVGGNEQFF.

The chain joins TRBV20-1 to TRBJ2-2; TRBD1 matches 10 bases. The CDR3 runs to 15 residues. With V trimmed by 0 bases and J by 8 bases, 6 bases remained unmatched. The germline V gene encodes CDR1 DFQATT and CDR2 SNEGSKA (reference sequence). DNA for the CDR3: TGCAGTGCTAGAGATTTGGGACAGGGGCTAGGGGAGCTGTTTTTT. It encodes CSARDLGQGLGELFF.

As DNA, the CDR3 is TGTGCCAGCAGTGTGACCGGGACAGGAGTTCAGCCCCAGCATTTT. Translating it yields CASSVTGTGVQPQHF. The V call is TRBV6-1, the J call TRBJ1-5; TRBD1 matches at 8 bases. There are 15 residues in the CDR3. The ends lost 4 bases at V and 6 bases at J; junction bases unmatched: 8. Germline V gene data show CDR1 as MNHNS and CDR2 as SASEGT.

This clonotype was observed many times. V and J are TRBV6-2 or TRBV6-3 and TRBJ2-7; TRBD1 matches 7 bases. The germline CDR1 and CDR2 sequences are MNHEY and SVGEGT. This CDR3 has 16 residues. With 2 bases clipped from V and 4 bases from J, the junction kept 11 bases outside the gene matches. CDR3 bases: TGTGCCAGCAGTTACGAAGCAGCGGACAGGAAGTACGAGCAGTACTTC. Translating it yields CASSYEAADRKYEQYF.

In its sample, this clonotype was seen many times. The chain couples TRBV4-3 to TRBJ1-2; D perhaps matches TRBD1 (5 bases). This CDR3 comprises 16 residues. CDR1 and CDR2 (germline): LGHNA, YSLEER. Trimming shortened V by 1 base and J by 7 bases, and 19 bases separated the two germline ends. The DNA for the CDR3 is TGCGCCAGCAGCCAAGTAACAACCGGGCCCGGGGGTGGCTACACCTTC. Translating gives CASSQVTTGPGGGYTF.

This clonotype was found a few times. The genes are TRBV14 and TRBJ2-3, with a tentative D call TRBD2 (5 bases). This CDR3 has 15 residues. The ends were cut back, 6 bases at V and 0 bases at J, with 13 bases in the middle. CDR1 and CDR2 (germline): SGHDN, FVKESK. CDR3 loop: CASRSRGASTDTQYF. The CDR3 nucleotides are TGTGCCAGCAGGAGTCGGGGTGCTAGCACAGATACGCAGTATTTT.